This TCR beta chain is drawn from a study of blood T cell repertoires in COVID-19. Study at large: PBMCs, B-cell-depleted T cells, or T cells provided the cDNA or gDNA that made up the material.

Produced via immunoSEQ multiplex PCR; TCRdb's table is partial and in-frame only. In the table there are roughly 500,000 clones, approximately 89% of which are singletons. Germline CDR1 KGHDR, CDR2 SFDVKD. The CDR3 is 15 residues long. With V trimmed by 2 bases and J by 7 bases, 5 bases remained unmatched. This sequence was found in a man aged 18 to 29 with COVID-19, enrolled during active disease. Sequencing used peripheral blood. The chain uses TRBV24-1 and TRBJ2-1, with TRBD1 matching over 9 bases. The CDR3 loop is CATSDSSTGGNEQFF. In DNA, the CDR3 is TGTGCCACCAGTGATTCTTCGACAGGGGGAAATGAGCAGTTCTTC.